This is a list of T cell receptor beta chains from one sample in a study of blood T cell repertoires in COVID-19. Profiling relied on immunoSEQ multiplex PCR, and the TCRdb table lists in-frame clones only, not all of them. The table has approximately 45,000 clones, less than 95% seen once. The material sequenced was peripheral blood. These TCRs come from a man in his 70s with acute or convalescent COVID-19. Each CDR3 is given with its conserved first and last residue. A D gene is named only where the DNA matches it firmly. Clone size appears in some rows only: once, few, many, or a class for an expanded clone.

D: NA; V: TRBV6-2/TRBV6-3; J: TRBJ2-3; size: NA; DNA: TGTGCCAGCAGTCCCCCTTGGGGCAGCACAGATACGCAGTATTTT; CDR3: CASSPPWGSTDTQYF
D: NA; V: TRBV5-6; J: TRBJ2-5; size: NA; DNA: TGTGCCAGCAGCTTGGACCTAGCTCAAGAGACCCAGTACTTC; CDR3: CASSLDLAQETQYF
D: NA; V: TRBV7-9; J: TRBJ1-1; size: once; DNA: TGTGCCAGCAGCTTGGACAGTGGCACTGAAGCTTTCTTT; CDR3: CASSLDSGTEAFF
D: TRBD1; V: TRBV7-9; J: TRBJ2-1; size: once; DNA: TGTGCCAGCAGCTTGCGAACAGGGGAGTACAATGAGCAGTTCTTC; CDR3: CASSLRTGEYNEQFF
D: TRBD2; V: TRBV4-2; J: TRBJ2-1; size: NA; DNA: TGTGCCAGCAGCCAAGATAGACTAGCCGGTGAGCAGTTCTTC; CDR3: CASSQDRLAGEQFF
D: NA; V: TRBV12-5; J: TRBJ2-1; size: NA; DNA: TGTGCTAGTGGTTTGTCCCAGGTTGAGCAGTTCTTC; CDR3: CASGLSQVEQFF
D: TRBD1; V: TRBV7-9; J: TRBJ1-1; size: NA; DNA: TGTGCCAGCAGCACACGGACAGGGGACGAGGGGACTGAAGCTTTCTTT; CDR3: CASSTRTGDEGTEAFF
D: NA; V: TRBV4-3; J: TRBJ2-3; size: NA; DNA: TGCGCCAGCAGCCAAGATTCGGGTGGTGGGGGGGCAACAGATACGCAGTATTTT; CDR3: CASSQDSGGGGATDTQYF
D: TRBD2; V: TRBV3-1/TRBV3-2; J: TRBJ2-6; size: NA; DNA: TGTGCCAGCAGCCAAATAGCGGGTTCTCTGACCGGGGCCAACGTCCTGACTTTC; CDR3: CASSQIAGSLTGANVLTF
D: TRBD1; V: TRBV9; J: TRBJ1-1; size: NA; DNA: TGTGCCAGCAGCGTAGGGTGGCAGGGGGCTGAAGCTTTCTTT; CDR3: CASSVGWQGAEAFF
D: NA; V: TRBV5-5; J: TRBJ2-1; size: NA; DNA: TGTGCCAGCAGCTTGAGTCGCCGTATCTTGCAGGGGCCTGACAATGAGCAGTTCTTC; CDR3: CASSLSRRILQGPDNEQFF
D: TRBD1; V: TRBV28; J: TRBJ1-2; size: NA; DNA: TGTGCCAGCAGTTTACGGACAGGCTATGGCTACACCTTC; CDR3: CASSLRTGYGYTF
D: TRBD1; V: TRBV27; J: TRBJ1-5; size: NA; DNA: TGTGCCAGCAGCCGCCGGGACAGAAATCAGCCCCAGCATTTT; CDR3: CASSRRDRNQPQHF
D: NA; V: TRBV19; J: TRBJ2-5; size: NA; DNA: TGTGCCAGTAGTATCGGAGAGTTTAAAGAGACCCAGTACTTC; CDR3: CASSIGEFKETQYF
D: TRBD2; V: TRBV27; J: TRBJ2-7; size: NA; DNA: TGTGCCAGCAGTCTACGGACTAGCGCCTTTGGGGAGCAGTACTTC; CDR3: CASSLRTSAFGEQYF
D: TRBD2; V: TRBV19; J: TRBJ2-1; size: NA; DNA: TGTGCCAGTAGTATCTATAGCGGGGGGGCCAGCAATGAGCAGTTCTTC; CDR3: CASSIYSGGASNEQFF
D: NA; V: TRBV5-1; J: TRBJ1-4; size: NA; DNA: TGCGCCAGCAGCTTGGGCCAGGGCCCAAATGAAAAACTGTTTTTT; CDR3: CASSLGQGPNEKLFF
D: NA; V: TRBV6-5; J: TRBJ1-4; size: NA; DNA: TGTGCCAGCAGTTACTCGAAGCGGGGCGGGTTGGAAAAACTGTTTTTT; CDR3: CASSYSKRGGLEKLFF
D: NA; V: TRBV20-1; J: TRBJ2-7; size: NA; DNA: TGCAGTGCTACGGTGGGCAACGAGCAGTACTTC; CDR3: CSATVGNEQYF
D: NA; V: TRBV7-3; J: TRBJ2-3; size: NA; DNA: TGTGCCAGCAGCTTATCACGGACTAGCACAGATACGCAGTATTTT; CDR3: CASSLSRTSTDTQYF
D: NA; V: TRBV7-9; J: TRBJ1-2; size: NA; DNA: TGTGCCAGCAGCTTTAGAGCACCACCCTATGGCTACACCTTC; CDR3: CASSFRAPPYGYTF
D: NA; V: TRBV18; J: TRBJ1-3; size: NA; DNA: TGTGCCAGCTCGGGGCGACAGACCTCTGGAAACACCATATATTTT; CDR3: CASSGRQTSGNTIYF
D: NA; V: TRBV6-6; J: TRBJ1-5; size: NA; DNA: TGTGCCAGCAGTTATAGCGGGGGGCTACAGCCCCAGCATTTT; CDR3: CASSYSGGLQPQHF
D: NA; V: TRBV11-2; J: TRBJ1-1; size: NA; DNA: TGTGCCAGCAGCTCATACACAGGGTGGGAGGCTTTCTTT; CDR3: CASSSYTGWEAFF
D: TRBD1; V: TRBV6-2/TRBV6-3; J: TRBJ1-2; size: NA; DNA: TGTGCCAGCAGTTACAGGGGACAGGGGGTCAGTGGCTACACCTTC; CDR3: CASSYRGQGVSGYTF
D: TRBD1; V: TRBV20-1; J: TRBJ2-1; size: NA; DNA: TGCAGTGCTAGTGACAGGGACAATGAGCAGTTCTTC; CDR3: CSASDRDNEQFF
D: NA; V: TRBV6-5; J: TRBJ2-5; size: NA; DNA: TGTGCCAGCAGTTACACCAGGGGAAAGACCCAGTACTTC; CDR3: CASSYTRGKTQYF
D: TRBD1; V: TRBV5-1; J: TRBJ2-7; size: once; DNA: TGCGCCAGCAGCATAACAGGGGACCACGAGCAGTACTTC; CDR3: CASSITGDHEQYF
D: NA; V: TRBV4-3; J: TRBJ2-2; size: NA; DNA: TGCGCCAGCAGCCAAGAAACTCTTGGCGGGGAGCTGTTTTTT; CDR3: CASSQETLGGELFF
D: TRBD2; V: TRBV4-3; J: TRBJ2-1; size: NA; DNA: TGCGCCAGCAGCCACTGGGACTTCCGAGGACAATCGGGGACTACGACCTACAATGAGCAGTTCTTC; CDR3: CASSHWDFRGQSGTTTYNEQFF
D: TRBD2; V: TRBV9; J: TRBJ2-3; size: NA; DNA: TGTGCCAGCAGCGACGGTGGGAGGGTCACAGATACGCAGTATTTT; CDR3: CASSDGGRVTDTQYF
D: TRBD2; V: TRBV9; J: TRBJ2-3; size: NA; DNA: TGTGCCAGCAGCGTGACTAGCGGGGGGGCTGGTGATACGCAGTATTTT; CDR3: CASSVTSGGAGDTQYF
D: NA; V: TRBV7-9; J: TRBJ1-6; size: NA; DNA: TGTGCCAGCAGCTTAGGGCAGGGATTCTATAATTCACCCCTCCACTTT; CDR3: CASSLGQGFYNSPLHF
D: NA; V: TRBV11-3; J: TRBJ2-1; size: NA; DNA: TGTGCCAGCAGCTTGACTACTTTAGGACTTAGGGGGAATGAGCAGTTCTTC; CDR3: CASSLTTLGLRGNEQFF
D: NA; V: TRBV6-2/TRBV6-3; J: TRBJ1-2; size: once; DNA: TGTGCCAGCAGTTACTCATGGCAAGCTAACTATGGCTACACCTTC; CDR3: CASSYSWQANYGYTF
D: NA; V: TRBV19; J: TRBJ1-3; size: NA; DNA: TGTGCCAGTAGCGGAGACTCTGGAAACACCATATATTTT; CDR3: CASSGDSGNTIYF
D: TRBD1; V: TRBV11-1; J: TRBJ1-1; size: NA; DNA: TGTGCCAGCAGCTTACAGGGGGCGGACACTGAAGCTTTCTTT; CDR3: CASSLQGADTEAFF
D: NA; V: TRBV30; J: TRBJ1-1; size: once; DNA: TGTGCCTGGAGTGTATGGTGGCAGGGAAATAAGAACACTGAAGCTTTCTTT; CDR3: CAWSVWWQGNKNTEAFF
D: TRBD2; V: TRBV6-2/TRBV6-3; J: TRBJ2-7; size: once; DNA: TGTGCCAGCAGTCAAGCGGGGGACAAACACTACGAGCAGTACTTC; CDR3: CASSQAGDKHYEQYF
D: TRBD1; V: TRBV18; J: TRBJ2-7; size: NA; DNA: TGTGCCAGCTCACCTGCAGGGGGCGAGCAGTACTTC; CDR3: CASSPAGGEQYF
D: TRBD1; V: TRBV7-9; J: TRBJ2-2; size: NA; DNA: TGTGCCAGCAGCCGACAGGGGGTTGTGACCGGGGAGCTGTTTTTT; CDR3: CASSRQGVVTGELFF
D: TRBD1; V: TRBV19; J: TRBJ1-2; size: NA; DNA: TGTGCCAGTAGTCACCAAACAGGGGATGGCTACACCTTC; CDR3: CASSHQTGDGYTF
D: TRBD2; V: TRBV5-1; J: TRBJ2-1; size: NA; DNA: TGCGCCAGCAGGCTAGCGGGGGGTTCCTACAATGAGCAGTTCTTC; CDR3: CASRLAGGSYNEQFF
D: NA; V: TRBV7-2; J: TRBJ1-2; size: NA; DNA: TGTGCCAGCAGCTTAGGTCCCACACACTACACCTTC; CDR3: CASSLGPTHYTF